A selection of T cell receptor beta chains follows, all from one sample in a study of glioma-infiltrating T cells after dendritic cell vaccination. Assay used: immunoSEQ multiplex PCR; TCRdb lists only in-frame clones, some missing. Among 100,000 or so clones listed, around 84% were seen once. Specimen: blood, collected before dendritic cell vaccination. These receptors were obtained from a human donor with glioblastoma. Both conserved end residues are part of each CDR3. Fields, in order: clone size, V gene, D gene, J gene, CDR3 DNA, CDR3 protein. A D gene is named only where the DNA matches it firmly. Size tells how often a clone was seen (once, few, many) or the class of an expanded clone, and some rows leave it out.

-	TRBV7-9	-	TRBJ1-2	TGTGCCAGCAGCTTAGGGACAGCGTCTAAAAGCTACACCTTC	CASSLGTASKSYTF
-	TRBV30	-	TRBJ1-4	TGTGCCTGGAGTGTTCCGGGGGGCCTTGAAAAACTGTTTTTT	CAWSVPGGLEKLFF
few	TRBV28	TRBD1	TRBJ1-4	TGTGCCAGCAGTTCCGGACAGGGGATTAATGAAAAACTGTTTTTT	CASSSGQGINEKLFF
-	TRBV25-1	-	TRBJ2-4	TGTGCCAGCAGTTACTCAGCCAAAAACATTCAGTACTTC	CASSYSAKNIQYF
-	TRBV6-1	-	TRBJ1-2	TGTGCCAGCAGTGCAGTGGGGGAGGACTATGGCTACACCTTC	CASSAVGEDYGYTF
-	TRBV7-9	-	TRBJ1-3	TGTGCCAGCAGCTTAGGTCTCGCCAGTGGCTCTGGAAACACCATATATTTT	CASSLGLASGSGNTIYF
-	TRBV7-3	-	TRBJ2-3	TGTGCCAGCAGCTTAGGGGCAGCGGATACGCAGTATTTT	CASSLGAADTQYF
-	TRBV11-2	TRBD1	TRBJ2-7	TGTGCCAGCAGCTTAGTATCTGAGACAGGGTTCCTCTTGTACGAGCAGTACTTC	CASSLVSETGFLLYEQYF
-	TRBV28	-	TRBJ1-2	TGTGCCAGCAGTTTGACACGTAATGACTATGGCTACACCTTC	CASSLTRNDYGYTF
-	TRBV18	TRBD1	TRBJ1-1	TGTGCCAGCTCACCAGATTACAGGGGGCGCAGATCCCCTGAAGCTTTCTTT	CASSPDYRGRRSPEAFF
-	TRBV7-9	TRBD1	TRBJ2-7	TGTGCCAGCAGCTTAGCGTGGACAGGCATGGGCGAGCAGTACTTC	CASSLAWTGMGEQYF
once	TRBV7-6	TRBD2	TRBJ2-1	TGTGCCAGCAGCCCCTATAGCGGGGTAGACCAATACAATGAGCAGTTCTTC	CASSPYSGVDQYNEQFF
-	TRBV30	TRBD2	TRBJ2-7	TGTGCCTGGATCGGACTAGCGGGAGAAAGCTCCTACGAGCAGTACTTC	CAWIGLAGESSYEQYF
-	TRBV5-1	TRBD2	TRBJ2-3	TGCGCCAGCAGCCCCAGAGGAGTAGCGGGAGGGCTCACAGATACGCAGTATTTT	CASSPRGVAGGLTDTQYF
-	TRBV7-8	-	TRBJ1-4	TGTGCCAGCAGCTTAGCGGGTGGAAAGGGAGATGAAAAACTGTTTTTT	CASSLAGGKGDEKLFF
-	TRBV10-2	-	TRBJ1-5	TGCGCCAGCAGTGAGTCCGGAGGGAGGCAGGGTCAGCCCCAGCATTTT	CASSESGGRQGQPQHF
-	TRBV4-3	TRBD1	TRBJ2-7	TGCGCCAGCAGCGGCGGACAGGGAGCCTACGAGCAGTACTTC	CASSGGQGAYEQYF
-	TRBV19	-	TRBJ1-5	TGTGCCAGTAGTCCACCGGGACACCCAAATCAGCCCCAGCATTTT	CASSPPGHPNQPQHF
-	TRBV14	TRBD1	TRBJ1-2	TGTGCCAGCAGCGGACAAGGACAGGTTGGAGGCTACACCTTC	CASSGQGQVGGYTF
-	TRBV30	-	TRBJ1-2	TGTGCCTGGAGTGTATTACAGGCAGGAAACTTC	CAWSVLQAGNF
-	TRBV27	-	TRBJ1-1	TGTGCCAGCAGTTTAGGGAGGAGCACTGAAGCTTTCTTT	CASSLGRSTEAFF
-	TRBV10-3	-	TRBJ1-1	TGTGCCATCAGTGAGTTGGCGGGGAACACTGAAGCTTTCTTT	CAISELAGNTEAFF
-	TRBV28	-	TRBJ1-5	TGTGCCAGCACAGGGACATATAGCAATCAGCCCCAGCATTTT	CASTGTYSNQPQHF
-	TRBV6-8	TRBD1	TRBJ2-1	TGTGCCAGCAGCTCTGGACAGGGTGGGAATGAGCAGTTCTTC	CASSSGQGGNEQFF
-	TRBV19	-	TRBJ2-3	TGTGCCAGTAGTTCTACCGACTCTAGCACAGATACGCAGTATTTT	CASSSTDSSTDTQYF
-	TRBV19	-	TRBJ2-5	TGTGCCAGTAGTATAGATCAGGGGGGAGAGACCCAGTACTTC	CASSIDQGGETQYF
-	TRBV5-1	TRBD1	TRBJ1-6	TGCGCCAGCAGCCGGACAGGGGATAATTCACCCCTCCACTTT	CASSRTGDNSPLHF
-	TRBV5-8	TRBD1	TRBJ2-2	TGTGCCAGCAGCACTCCCCTGGACAGGCACACCGGGGAGCTGTTTTTT	CASSTPLDRHTGELFF
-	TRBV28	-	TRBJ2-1	TGTGCCAGCAGTTTTTCCGGACAAAGCTCCTACAATGAGCAGTTCTTC	CASSFSGQSSYNEQFF
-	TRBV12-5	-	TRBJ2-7	TGTGCTAGTGGTTTGGTGGGTACAGCCTACGAGCAGTACTTC	CASGLVGTAYEQYF
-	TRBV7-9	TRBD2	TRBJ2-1	TGTGCCAGCAGCCCGGGACTAGCGGGAGGGCCAGGGAGGATCAATGAGCAGTTCTTC	CASSPGLAGGPGRINEQFF
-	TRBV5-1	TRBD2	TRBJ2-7	TGCGCCAGCAAATCGAGCGGGGGGGCCGACGAGCAGTACTTC	CASKSSGGADEQYF
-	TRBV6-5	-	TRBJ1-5	TGTGCCAGCAGTTACTCGACACCTAATAGCAATCAGCCCCAGCATTTT	CASSYSTPNSNQPQHF
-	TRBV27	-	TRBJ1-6	TGTGCCAGCAGTTTACGTCAGGGCAATTCACCCCTCCACTTT	CASSLRQGNSPLHF
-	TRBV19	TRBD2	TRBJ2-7	TGTACCAGTAGTATATTCAGCGGGAATTCCTACGAGCAGTACTTC	CTSSIFSGNSYEQYF
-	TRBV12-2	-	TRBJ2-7	TGTGCAAGTCTCACTAGCGGGACTGGCTCCTACGAGCAGTACTTC	CASLTSGTGSYEQYF
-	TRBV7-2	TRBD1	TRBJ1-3	TGTGCCAGCAGTTTTCAGGGGGTCTCTGGAAACACCATATATTTT	CASSFQGVSGNTIYF
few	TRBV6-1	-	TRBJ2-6	TGTGCCAGCAGTGAAGCGTATAGCGGGGCCAACGTCCTGACTTTC	CASSEAYSGANVLTF
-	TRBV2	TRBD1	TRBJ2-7	TGTGCCAGCAGTGCTAACCGGGACAGGGTCCGCGAGCAGTACTTC	CASSANRDRVREQYF
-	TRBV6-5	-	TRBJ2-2	TGTGCCAGCACACAGGGACGACCGAACACCGGGGAGCTGTTTTTT	CASTQGRPNTGELFF
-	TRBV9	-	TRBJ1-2	TGTGCCAGCAGCCCAAGAGATGAGACAACCTTAGCTAACTATGGCTACACCTTC	CASSPRDETTLANYGYTF
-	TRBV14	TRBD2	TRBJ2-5	TGTGCCAGCAGCGTCCCTGGCGGACTAGCGAAGACCCAGTACTTC	CASSVPGGLAKTQYF
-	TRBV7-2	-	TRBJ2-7	TGTGCCAGCAGCTCGAGCTCCTACGAGCAGTACTTC	CASSSSSYEQYF
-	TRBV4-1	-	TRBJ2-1	TGCGCCAGCAGCCAAGGGGGGAAACAGGGCAATGAGCAGTTCTTC	CASSQGGKQGNEQFF
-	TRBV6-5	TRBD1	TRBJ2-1	TGTGCCAGCAGTTACTCGACTGGGACAGGGCGCGGTGAGCAGTTCTTC	CASSYSTGTGRGEQFF
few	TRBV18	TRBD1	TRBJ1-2	TGTGCCAGCTCACCAACGGGACAGGAGATCTATGGCTACACCTTC	CASSPTGQEIYGYTF
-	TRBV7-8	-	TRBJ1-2	TGTGCCAGCAGCCCTGAGGTGAGACCGACTAACTATGGCTACACCTTC	CASSPEVRPTNYGYTF